This note documents a single TCR beta chain sequence. The repertoire was sequenced with immunoSEQ multiplex PCR; TCRdb's copy has only in-frame clones and lacks some. The sample consists of some 78,000 clones, 89% of them appearing once. This entry belongs to a study of blood T cell repertoires in COVID-19. The CDR3 is made up of 14 amino acids. The J gene is TRBJ1-2, the V gene TRBV21-1; the listed D gene, TRBD1, was not tested against the DNA. TRBV21-1 is listed as a pseudogene. This TCR was sampled from a man in his 70s with active or convalescent COVID-19. Sequencing was performed on peripheral blood. This CDR3 is CASSEHTGSYGYTF. The CDR3 DNA reads TGTGCCAGCAGCGAACATACAGGAAGCTATGGCTACACCTTC.